Given below is one T cell receptor beta chain in context. The data originate from a study of blood T cell repertoires in COVID-19. Overall study: The United States, Italy and Spain supplied acute and convalescent COVID-19 samples.

Here immunoSEQ multiplex PCR was the method, and the copy in TCRdb shows in-frame clones only, minus some. Seen here are some 96,000 clones, more than 75% observed once, and the top ten hold around 7.2%. Germline values: CDR1 MNHEY, CDR2 SVGAGI. This CDR3 spans 16 amino acids. V was clipped by 0 bases and J by 4 bases; unmatched bases: 6. The sequence was obtained from a man aged 25 to 40 in a cohort sampled during active COVID-19. V usage is TRBV6-5 and J usage is TRBJ2-7; TRBD1 aligns across 10 bases. The sample comprised peripheral blood. The CDR3 reads CASSYSTPGQGYEQYF. The CDR3 bases are TGTGCCAGCAGTTACTCGACGCCGGGACAGGGGTACGAGCAGTACTTC.